This T cell receptor beta chain originates from a study of T cells in Graves' hyperthyroidism and ophthalmopathy (dated by TCRdb to about 2019). Describing the broader study: Peripheral blood was sampled at the time of initial diagnosis, prior to any treatment. After blood sampling, hyperthyroidism patients were treated with methimazole at a starting dose of 30 mg daily, and ophthalmopathy patients were treated with high-dose intravenous methylprednisolone. The paper describes TCR Vbeta CDR3 sequencing of 140 or so peripheral blood samples, made up of 43 ophthalmopathy patients, roughly 75 hyperthyroidism patients and 17 progressor patients. For training and testing, the 110 or so patients in the discovery cohort were randomly divided in a 7:3 ratio. To identify TCR V-J signatures that set the groups apart, the researchers used a discovery cohort of 90 to 100 patients, made up of about 44 with Graves' ophthalmopathy and 55 to 65 with stable Graves' hyperthyroidism. In addition, the study compared T-cell repertoires in thyroid tissue and in blood from several Graves' hyperthyroidism patients. Whether ophthalmopathy could be predicted prospectively was tested in an independent validation cohort made up of 18 to 20 hyperthyroidism patients plus 17 patients who later progressed to ophthalmopathy.

V loses 5 bases at its end and J loses 7 bases; junction bases beyond the gene matches: 5. Taken from cysteine to phenylalanine, the CDR3 has 13 residues. Only CDR3 DNA is held: 39 bases, read in frame from base 1. From the germline V gene, CDR1 is SGHAT and CDR2 is FQNNGV. The hyperthyroidism patients were between 18 and 65 years old and newly diagnosed, with a disease duration of less than 2 months. Patients with uncontrolled infections, other autoimmune diseases, pregnancy or lactation were excluded. Diagnoses relied on clinical symptoms, serum thyroxine and TRAb, thyroid ultrasound and orbital computed tomography. For progressor patients, blood was drawn at the first diagnosis of hyperthyroidism, before any ophthalmopathy symptoms had appeared. PBMCs were separated from roughly 9.6 ml of fresh peripheral blood using Ficoll-Paque density gradient centrifugation. Progressor patients were defined as those initially diagnosed with Graves' hyperthyroidism in whom ophthalmopathy developed during follow-up. Total RNA was extracted using Trizol reagent, and RNA quality was assessed on an Agilent 2100 Bioanalyzer.

TCR beta CDR3 regions were amplified from RNA transcripts. The TCR CDR3 was subjected to a first round of RT-PCR using the HTBI primer set and the Qiagen OneStep RT-PCR kit. The libraries were constructed in a second round of multiplex PCR and then size-selected and purified. The libraries were sequenced on an Illumina HiSeq2000 using paired-end 100 bp reads. The authors processed their data as follows. SOAPnuke was used to process the raw data, removing reads that contained adapters or uncalled bases, had a mean Phred below 15, or lacked an exact match to the constant primer or identifier. High-quality paired reads were merged with COPE v1.2.5, and unique nucleotide sequences were defined as clonotypes. MiTCR v1.1 was used to align clonotypes to the IMGT TRBV, TRBD and TRBJ reference segments. Analysis was restricted to V-J combinations with a frequency above 0.0001, which covered roughly 99% of repertoires. A TCS score was defined as the ratio of F50 (clonal expansion) to E x V (chaos), with BLOSUM62-based TCRdist applied between CDR3 peptides within each V-J. Welch's t-statistics and random forest reduced fewer than 550 V-J features to 13, which were used in a naive Bayes classifier (R e1071). Using fastp at Q25 and MiXCR, TCRdb reprocessed the public reads and kept productive beta chains. Each entry is one CDR3 protein sequence, shown with its most common DNA and genes. These V and J calls derive from TCRdb rather than the authors' analysis. The sample records fewer than 300,000 distinct CDR3 sequences, less than 30% of which are singletons. The ten biggest clones cover approximately 25% of the sample.

This clonotype has at least ten counts. There is no known antigen for this receptor. Base qualities are not recorded, but no much larger clone differs from it by a single base. Results the study describes overall, beyond this receptor: In validation, progression to ophthalmopathy was predicted by the model with 70.59% sensitivity and 72.22% specificity, a median of about 6 months before onset. In cross-validation, a model built on a 13 V-J signature told ophthalmopathy apart from stable hyperthyroidism with under 90% sensitivity and roughly 83% specificity, and in testing the same model reached 80%/75%. Most expanded thyroid clonotypes (frequency above 0.001) were also found in blood, which suggests that blood repertoires may mirror thyroid immune responses. No statistical method was used to fix the sample size in advance, and group allocation was not hidden from the investigators.

The source material was blood. This clonotype was obtained from a man aged 40-49 years with Graves' hyperthyroidism that later progressed to Graves' ophthalmopathy. The chain was built from TRBV11-2 and TRBJ1-2; 9 middle bases align to TRBD1. In nucleotides, the sequence is TGTGCCAGCAGCCCGGGACAGGGTTTTGGCTACACCTTC. This sequence encodes CASSPGQGFGYTF.